This is a list of T cell receptor beta chains from one sample in a study of Ad26.COV2.S vaccination and SARS-CoV-2 variants. Profiling relied on immunoSEQ multiplex PCR, and the TCRdb table lists in-frame clones only, not all of them. The sample holds around 300,000 clones; roughly 88% are singletons and the top ten take approximately 5%. Sequencing was performed on peripheral blood, taken in a trial of Ad26.COV2.S vaccine versus placebo. All receptors come from a person aged 18 to 59 who received the Ad26.COV2.S COVID-19 vaccine or a placebo. The CDR3 runs from the conserved cysteine through the conserved F or W. The D gene is left open where the match is weak. The listing skips clone size in some rows; elsewhere it reads once, few, many or a size class.

j_gene	d_gene	abundance	v_gene	CDR3aa	CDR3nt
TRBJ2-2	-	-	TRBV7-6	CASSSIHTGELFF	TGTGCCAGCAGCTCAATCCACACCGGGGAGCTGTTTTTT
TRBJ1-5	TRBD1	-	TRBV13	CASSLGSGTGVNQPQHF	TGTGCCAGCAGCTTAGGGTCCGGGACAGGGGTAAATCAGCCCCAGCATTTT
TRBJ2-2	-	-	TRBV7-9	CASSSPRWGTGELFF	TGTGCCAGCAGCTCACCTAGGTGGGGGACCGGGGAGCTGTTTTTT
TRBJ2-2	TRBD2	-	TRBV6-2/TRBV6-3	CASSFTSGSRYTGELFF	TGTGCCAGCAGTTTTACTAGCGGGAGTCGTTACACCGGGGAGCTGTTTTTT
TRBJ1-4	-	-	TRBV5-3	CARRECSNEKLFF	TGTGCCAGAAGGGAATGCTCTAATGAAAAACTGTTTTTT
TRBJ2-7	TRBD1	-	TRBV25-1	CASSTGPTYEQYF	TGTGCCAGCTCGACAGGGCCGACCTACGAGCAGTACTTC
TRBJ1-2	-	-	TRBV30	CAWSPYSVNYGYTF	TGTGCCTGGAGCCCCTATTCGGTAAACTATGGCTACACCTTC
TRBJ1-1	-	-	TRBV6-6	CASSYASMDRGTEAFF	TGTGCCAGCAGTTACGCCTCTATGGACAGAGGGACTGAAGCTTTCTTT
TRBJ1-5	TRBD1	-	TRBV6-2/TRBV6-3	CASSDPSGDSYQPQHF	TGTGCCAGCAGTGACCCCAGTGGGGACAGCTATCAGCCCCAGCATTTT
TRBJ1-4	-	-	TRBV3-1/TRBV3-2	CASSPRQAEKLFF	TGTGCCAGCAGCCCTAGACAGGCTGAAAAACTGTTTTTT
TRBJ1-2	-	-	TRBV5-1	CASSLERYGLTF	TGCGCCAGCAGCTTGGAGAGATATGGGCTAACCTTC
TRBJ2-3	-	once	TRBV15	CATSHILVGGSTDTQYF	TGTGCCACCAGCCATATCCTTGTCGGGGGCAGCACAGATACGCAGTATTTT
TRBJ2-7	-	-	TRBV19	CASRRETGYEQYF	TGTGCCAGTAGGAGGGAGACAGGTTACGAGCAGTACTTC
TRBJ2-1	TRBD2	-	TRBV12-5	CASGLVTGILAVANSSSYNEQFF	TGTGCTAGTGGTTTGGTAACCGGTATACTAGCGGTAGCCAATTCGAGCTCCTACAATGAGCAGTTCTTC
TRBJ2-1	TRBD2	-	TRBV27	CASSLGPSGYNEQFF	TGTGCCAGCAGTTTAGGGCCTAGCGGGTACAATGAGCAGTTCTTC
TRBJ1-1	TRBD1	-	TRBV12-5	CASDTYRGLNTEAFF	TGTGCTAGTGATACTTACAGGGGACTGAACACTGAAGCTTTCTTT
TRBJ2-1	TRBD2	-	TRBV11-2	CASSLFMTSGRANEQFF	TGTGCCAGCAGCTTATTCATGACTAGCGGGAGGGCCAATGAGCAGTTCTTC
TRBJ1-2	TRBD1	few	TRBV12-3/TRBV12-4	CASSLEGAHGYTF	TGTGCCAGCAGTTTAGAGGGGGCTCATGGCTACACCTTC
TRBJ2-1	-	-	TRBV6-5	CASSLAPGGNEQFF	TGTGCCAGCAGCCTCGCCCCCGGGGGCAATGAGCAGTTCTTC
TRBJ2-7	TRBD1	-	TRBV9	CASSVAPGQGAGEQYF	TGTGCCAGCAGCGTAGCTCCGGGACAGGGGGCGGGGGAGCAGTACTTC
TRBJ2-3	-	once	TRBV5-1	CASSARSSTDTQYF	TGCGCCAGCAGCGCTAGGTCTAGCACAGATACGCAGTATTTT
TRBJ2-5	-	-	TRBV5-4	CASSPSEGVIEYF	TGTGCCAGCAGCCCCTCGGAGGGGGTGATAGAGTACTTC
TRBJ1-1	-	-	TRBV5-1	CASSLPLGNTEAFF	TGCGCCAGCAGCTTGCCCTTGGGTAACACTGAAGCTTTCTTT